A selection of T cell receptor beta chains follows, all from one sample in a study of blood T cell repertoires in COVID-19. Profiling relied on immunoSEQ multiplex PCR, and the TCRdb table lists in-frame clones only, not all of them. The sample consists of 61,000 or so clones, roughly 80% of them appearing once. Sequencing was performed on peripheral blood. These receptor sequences come from a woman in her seventies with acute or convalescent COVID-19. Both conserved end residues are part of each CDR3. D genes are given only for firm matches. The size entry is marked missing in some rows and otherwise reads once, few, many or a size class.

size: -
V: TRBV24-1
D: TRBD1
J: TRBJ2-2
CDR3: CATSDSGQSTGELFF
DNA: TGTGCCACCAGTGATTCGGGACAGTCCACCGGGGAGCTGTTTTTT

size: -
V: TRBV2
D: -
J: TRBJ2-5
CDR3: CASSVEGRETQYF
DNA: TGTGCCAGCAGTGTAGAAGGGAGGGAGACCCAGTACTTC

size: -
V: TRBV6-5
D: TRBD1
J: TRBJ2-3
CDR3: CASREGARDTQYF
DNA: TGTGCCAGCCGAGAGGGGGCCCGAGATACGCAGTATTTT

size: -
V: TRBV6-2/TRBV6-3
D: -
J: TRBJ2-5
CDR3: CASSYSAGGETQYF
DNA: TGTGCCAGCAGTTACTCGGCAGGTGGGGAGACCCAGTACTTC

size: -
V: TRBV6-1
D: -
J: TRBJ1-2
CDR3: CASSETSYGYTF
DNA: TGTGCCAGCAGTGAGACTTCCTATGGCTACACCTTC

size: -
V: TRBV5-1
D: -
J: TRBJ1-5
CDR3: CASSLEGGVSQPQHF
DNA: TGCGCCAGCAGCTTGGAGGGGGGGGTGAGTCAGCCCCAGCATTTT

size: few
V: TRBV6-6
D: TRBD1
J: TRBJ2-6
CDR3: CASSHRDRRSGANVLTF
DNA: TGTGCCAGCAGTCACCGGGACAGGCGCTCTGGGGCCAACGTCCTGACTTTC

size: -
V: TRBV6-6
D: -
J: TRBJ1-5
CDR3: CASSYAGEPQHF
DNA: TGTGCCAGCAGTTACGCGGGCGAGCCCCAGCATTTT

size: once
V: TRBV7-2
D: -
J: TRBJ1-2
CDR3: CASSLVVGYGYTF
DNA: TGTGCCAGCAGCTTAGTAGTCGGGTATGGCTACACCTTC

size: -
V: TRBV5-4
D: TRBD2
J: TRBJ2-3
CDR3: CASSLLAGSADTQYF
DNA: TGTGCCAGCAGCTTGCTAGCGGGGAGTGCAGATACGCAGTATTTT

size: -
V: TRBV30
D: -
J: TRBJ1-1
CDR3: CAWRENRVDFKAFF
DNA: TGTGCCTGGAGAGAAAACAGGGTTGATTTTAAAGCTTTCTTT